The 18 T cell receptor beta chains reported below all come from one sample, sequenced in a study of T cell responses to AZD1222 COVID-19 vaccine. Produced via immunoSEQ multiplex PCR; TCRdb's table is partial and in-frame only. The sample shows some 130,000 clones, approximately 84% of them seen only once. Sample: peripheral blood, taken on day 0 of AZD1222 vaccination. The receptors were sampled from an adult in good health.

Written as DNA, the CDR3 is TGTGCCAGCAGATTCGGACGGAGGAGAAATCAGCCCCAGCATTTT. Its protein is CASRFGRRRNQPQHF. The chain has TRBV28 and TRBJ1-5; D remains unclear. With 6 bases removed from V and 4 bases from J, the gap between germline ends came to 16 bases. The CDR3 runs 15 residues. Germline V gives CDR1 MDHEN, CDR2 SYDVKM.

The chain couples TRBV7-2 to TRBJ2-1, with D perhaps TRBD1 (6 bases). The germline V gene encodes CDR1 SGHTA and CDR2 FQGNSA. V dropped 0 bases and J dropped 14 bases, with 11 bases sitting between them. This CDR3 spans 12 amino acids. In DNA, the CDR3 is TGTGCCAGCAGCTTAGCGTGGGGGCCGGAGTTCTTC. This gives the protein CASSLAWGPEFF.

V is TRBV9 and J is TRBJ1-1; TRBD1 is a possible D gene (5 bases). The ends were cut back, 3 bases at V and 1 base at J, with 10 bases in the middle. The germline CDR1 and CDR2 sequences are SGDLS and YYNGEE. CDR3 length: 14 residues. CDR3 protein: CASSAQGQNTEAFF. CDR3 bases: TGTGCCAGCAGCGCTCAGGGTCAGAACACTGAAGCTTTCTTT.

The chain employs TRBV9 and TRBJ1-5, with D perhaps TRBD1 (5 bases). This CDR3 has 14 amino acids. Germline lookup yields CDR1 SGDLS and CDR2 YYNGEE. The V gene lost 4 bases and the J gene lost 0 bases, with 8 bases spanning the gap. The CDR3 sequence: CASSPDSSNQPQHF. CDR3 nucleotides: TGTGCCAGCAGCCCCGACAGTAGCAATCAGCCCCAGCATTTT.

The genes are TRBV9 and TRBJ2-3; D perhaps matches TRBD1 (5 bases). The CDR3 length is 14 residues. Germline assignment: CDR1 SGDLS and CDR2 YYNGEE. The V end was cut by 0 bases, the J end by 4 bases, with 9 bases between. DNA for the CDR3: TGTGCCAGCAGCGTAGGGGGCGTGGCAGATACGCAGTATTTT. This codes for CASSVGGVADTQYF.

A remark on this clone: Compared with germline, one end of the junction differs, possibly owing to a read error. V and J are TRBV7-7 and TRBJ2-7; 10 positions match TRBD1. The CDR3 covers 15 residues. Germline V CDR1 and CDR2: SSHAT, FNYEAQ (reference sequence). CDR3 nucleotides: TGTGCTAGCAGCCGGGACAGGGGTGTTTTCTACGAGCAGTACTTC. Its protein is CASSRDRGVFYEQYF.

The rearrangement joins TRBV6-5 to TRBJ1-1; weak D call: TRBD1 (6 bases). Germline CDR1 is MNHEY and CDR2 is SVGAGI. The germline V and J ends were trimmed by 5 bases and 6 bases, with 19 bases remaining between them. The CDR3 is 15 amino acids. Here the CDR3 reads CASSPLQGWAPEAFF. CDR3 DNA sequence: TGTGCCAGCAGTCCGCTACAGGGATGGGCCCCTGAAGCTTTCTTT.

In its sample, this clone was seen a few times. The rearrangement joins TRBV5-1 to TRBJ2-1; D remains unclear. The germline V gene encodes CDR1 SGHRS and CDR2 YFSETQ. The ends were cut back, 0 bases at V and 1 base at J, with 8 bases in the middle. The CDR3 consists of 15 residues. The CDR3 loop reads CASSLEGGSYNEQFF. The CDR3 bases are TGCGCCAGCAGCTTGGAAGGTGGGTCCTACAATGAGCAGTTCTTC.

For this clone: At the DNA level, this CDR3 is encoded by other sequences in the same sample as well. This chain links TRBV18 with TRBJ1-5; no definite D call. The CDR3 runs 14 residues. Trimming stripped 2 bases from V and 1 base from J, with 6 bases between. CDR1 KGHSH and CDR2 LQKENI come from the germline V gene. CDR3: CASSPGVSNQPQHF. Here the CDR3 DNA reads TGTGCCAGCTCACCAGGGGTGAGCAATCAGCCCCAGCATTTT.

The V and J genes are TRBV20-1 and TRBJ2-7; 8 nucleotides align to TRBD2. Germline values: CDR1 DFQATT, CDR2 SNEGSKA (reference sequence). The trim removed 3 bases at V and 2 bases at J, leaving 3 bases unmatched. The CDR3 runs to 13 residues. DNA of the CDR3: TGCAGTGCTAGTGCGGGGGGCCCCTACGAGCAGTACTTC. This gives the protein CSASAGGPYEQYF.

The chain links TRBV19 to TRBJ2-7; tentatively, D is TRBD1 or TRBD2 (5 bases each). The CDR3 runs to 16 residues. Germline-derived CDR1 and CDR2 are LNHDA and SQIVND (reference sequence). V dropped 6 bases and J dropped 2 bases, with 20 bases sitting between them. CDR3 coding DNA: TGTGCCAGTAGCCAGATCCGGGACGCAGACCCCTACGAGCAGTACTTC. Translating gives CASSQIRDADPYEQYF. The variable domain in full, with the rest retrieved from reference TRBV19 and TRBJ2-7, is DGGITQSPKYLFRKEGQNVTLSCEQNLNHDAMYWYRQDPGQGLRLIYYSQIVNDFQKGDIAEGYSVSREKKESFPLTVTSAQKNPTAFYLCASSQIRDADPYEQYFGPGTRLTVT.

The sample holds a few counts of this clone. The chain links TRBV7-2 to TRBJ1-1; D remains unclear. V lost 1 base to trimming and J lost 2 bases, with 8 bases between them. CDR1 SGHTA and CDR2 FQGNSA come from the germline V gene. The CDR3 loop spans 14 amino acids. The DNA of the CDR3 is TGTGCCAGCAGCTTAGGGCGGCATAACACTGAAGCTTTCTTT. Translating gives CASSLGRHNTEAFF.

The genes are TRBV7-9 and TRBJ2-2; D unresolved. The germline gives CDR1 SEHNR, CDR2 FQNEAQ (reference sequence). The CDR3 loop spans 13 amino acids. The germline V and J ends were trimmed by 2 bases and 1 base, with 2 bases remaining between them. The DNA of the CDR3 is TGTGCCAGCAGCTTACTGAACACCGGGGAGCTGTTTTTT. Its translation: CASSLLNTGELFF.

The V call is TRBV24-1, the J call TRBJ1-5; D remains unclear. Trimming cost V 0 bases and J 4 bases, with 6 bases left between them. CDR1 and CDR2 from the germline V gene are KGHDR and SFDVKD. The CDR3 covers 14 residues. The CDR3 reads CATSDLRTNQPQHF. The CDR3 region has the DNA TGTGCCACCAGTGATTTGAGAACAAATCAGCCCCAGCATTTT.

The CDR3 nucleotides read TGTGCCAGTAGGCCAGACACTATCCCCGGCGAAAAACTGTTTTTT. Translated, it gives CASRPDTIPGEKLFF. The rearrangement links TRBV19 to TRBJ1-4; unclear D gene. The CDR3 contains 15 residues. V gave up 6 bases and J gave up 8 bases, with 19 bases separating them. From germline, CDR1 is LNHDA and CDR2 SQIVND (reference sequence).

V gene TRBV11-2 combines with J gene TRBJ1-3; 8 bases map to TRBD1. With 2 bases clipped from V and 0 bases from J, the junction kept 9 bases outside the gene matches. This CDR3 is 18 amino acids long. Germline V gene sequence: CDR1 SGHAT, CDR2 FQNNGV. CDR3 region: CASSLFGAGGFSGNTIYF. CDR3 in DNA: TGTGCCAGCAGCTTATTTGGGGCAGGGGGCTTCTCTGGAAACACCATATATTTT.

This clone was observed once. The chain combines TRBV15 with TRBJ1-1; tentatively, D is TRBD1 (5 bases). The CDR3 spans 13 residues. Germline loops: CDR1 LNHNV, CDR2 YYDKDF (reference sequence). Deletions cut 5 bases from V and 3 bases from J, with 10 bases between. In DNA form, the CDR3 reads TGTGCCACCAGCTTGGGGGGGGACACTGAAGCTTTCTTT. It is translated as CATSLGGDTEAFF.

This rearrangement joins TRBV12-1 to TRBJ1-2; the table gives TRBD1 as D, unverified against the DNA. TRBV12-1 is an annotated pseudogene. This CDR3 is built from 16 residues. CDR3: CASSRDRVPLRGGYTF. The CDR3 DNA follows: TGTGCCAGCAGCCGGGACAGGGTCCCCCTTAGAGGTGGCTACACCTTC.